Listed here are 20 T cell receptor beta chains from one sample, sequenced in a study of cytomegalovirus exposure and HLA in healthy donors. With 60 Vbeta and 13 Jbeta primers, the PCR was carried out. The data were produced by immunoSEQ multiplex PCR, yet TCRdb's version contains in-frame clones alone and is incomplete. The table includes roughly 200,000 clones, roughly 74% detected once. Sequencing was done on a sample of PBMCs. The receptors were sampled from a female donor in good health and CMV-seronegative.

This sequence joins TRBV6-1 and TRBJ1-2; D unclear. The V gene's germline CDR1 is MNHNS and CDR2 SASEGT. V lost 2 bases and J 7 bases, leaving 5 bases between the germline ends. This CDR3 has 11 residues. The CDR3 protein is CASSETRGYTF. CDR3 nucleotides: TGTGCCAGCAGTGAAACGCGTGGCTACACCTTC.

This chain links TRBV28 with TRBJ2-7; D unclear. Germline loops: CDR1 MDHEN, CDR2 SYDVKM. The CDR3 spans 12 residues. The V and J ends lost 5 bases and 2 bases respectively, with 7 bases between them. The CDR3 DNA sequence: TGTGCCAGCAGTGGGCGAGCCTACGAGCAGTACTTC. Protein sequence: CASSGRAYEQYF.

The chain employs TRBV6-5 and TRBJ2-5, with 11 bases matching TRBD2. The better agreement between TRBJ2-7 and the DNA end casts doubt on the J call. The CDR3 contains 15 residues. The germline gives CDR1 MNHEY, CDR2 SVGAGI. The CDR3 nucleotides are TGTGCCAGCAGTTACACTAGCGGGAGCTCCTACGAGCAGTACTTC. Residues: CASSYTSGSSYEQYF.

V is TRBV29-1 and J is TRBJ2-1; 9 bases match TRBD2. CDR3 length: 15 amino acids. The ends lost 2 bases at V and 8 bases at J; junction bases unmatched: 10. Germline V gives CDR1 SQVTM, CDR2 ANQGSEA. The CDR3 region has the DNA TGCAGCGTTGAAAGTCGGCTAGCGGGGAGGGATGAGCAGTTCTTC. Amino acids: CSVESRLAGRDEQFF.

The CDR3 here is CASSDSTRSSYNEQFF. The CDR3 region has the DNA TGTGCCAGCAGTGACTCGACTAGAAGCTCCTACAATGAGCAGTTCTTC. This rearrangement joins TRBV25-1 to TRBJ2-1; possible D gene TRBD2, 6 bases. Germline CDR1 and CDR2: MGHDK and SYGVNS. The CDR3 sequence is 16 residues long. The V end lost 3 bases, the J end lost 0 bases, and 12 bases lay between the germline ends.

The V gene is TRBV7-2, the J gene TRBJ2-1; 11 bases align to TRBD2. Trimming took 1 base from V and 6 from J; bases not matched to a gene: 2. This CDR3 is built from 15 residues. Germline loops: CDR1 SGHTA, CDR2 FQGNSA. CDR3 in amino acids: CASSLGLAGGNEQFF. The CDR3 nucleotides read TGTGCCAGCAGCTTAGGCCTAGCGGGAGGCAATGAGCAGTTCTTC.

This rearrangement joins TRBV2 to TRBJ1-6; the D gene is possibly TRBD1 (5 bases). With 4 bases removed from V and 10 bases from J, the gap between germline ends came to 14 bases. CDR3 length equals 14 residues. Germline-derived CDR1 and CDR2 are SNHLY and FYNNEI. The CDR3 is CASSGPGITSPLHF. The CDR3 nucleotides are TGTGCCAGCAGTGGCCCAGGGATAACCTCACCCCTCCACTTT.

V usage is TRBV2 and J usage is TRBJ2-5; tentative D call: TRBD2 (5 bases). The end of the DNA is better explained by TRBJ2-7, so the J call may be wrong. The CDR3 contains 14 residues. The V gene's germline CDR1 is SNHLY and CDR2 FYNNEI. CDR3 amino acids: CASSATGKTYEQYF. CDR3 nucleotides: TGTGCCAGCAGTGCAACCGGGAAAACCTACGAGCAGTACTTC.

V is TRBV19 and J is TRBJ1-2; D perhaps matches TRBD1 (6 bases). CDR1 and CDR2 (germline): LNHDA, SQIVND (reference sequence). This CDR3 region has 13 residues. V lost 3 bases and J lost 4, with 9 bases in between. The DNA for the CDR3 is TGTGCCAGTAGTATTCAGGGGACCTATGGCTACACCTTC. It is translated as CASSIQGTYGYTF.

This clone was detected a few times. The gene calls are TRBV29-1 and TRBJ1-1, with 7 bases matching TRBD1. J gave up 1 base and V 4 bases, and 6 bases lay outside the gene matches. The CDR3 spans 14 residues. Germline V gene sequence: CDR1 SQVTM, CDR2 ANQGSEA. CDR3 residues: CSVGARTGNTEAFF. The DNA for the CDR3 is TGCAGCGTTGGGGCGAGGACAGGGAACACTGAAGCTTTCTTT.

J is TRBJ1-5 and V is TRBV6-6; D gene ambiguous. The CDR3 covers 15 residues. Germline lookup yields CDR1 MNHNY and CDR2 SVGAGI (reference sequence). The ends were cut back, 2 bases at V and 0 bases at J, with 8 bases in the middle. In DNA, the CDR3 is TGTGCCAGCAGTTACCAAGGAGATAGCAATCAGCCCCAGCATTTT. Encoded protein: CASSYQGDSNQPQHF.

Only a few counts were recorded for this clone. The chain carries TRBV5-4 and TRBJ2-5; the match to TRBD2 covers 10 bases. The J call may be faulty, since TRBJ2-7 better matches the DNA end. The CDR3 sequence is 15 residues long. Germline V lookup: CDR1 SGHNT, CDR2 YYREEE (reference sequence). The CDR3 coding sequence is TGTGCCAGCAGCCATTCTAGCGGGGGAGCCTACGAGCAGTACTTC. Its translation: CASSHSSGGAYEQYF.

The genes are TRBV5-4 and TRBJ2-2; 8 bases map to TRBD2. CDR3 length: 16 residues. J was trimmed by 1 base and V by 0 bases; bases with no gene match: 2. Germline loops: CDR1 SGHNT, CDR2 YYREEE (reference sequence). CDR3 nucleotides: TGTGCCAGCAGCTTGGTACGGGGGGGGAACACCGGGGAGCTGTTTTTT. Its translation: CASSLVRGGNTGELFF.

The chain links TRBV7-2 to TRBJ2-7; weak D call: TRBD1 (5 bases). V was shortened by 7 bases and J by 9 bases, with 25 bases between the two germline ends. This CDR3 is 15 amino acids long. The germline CDR1 and CDR2 sequences are SGHTA and FQGNSA. CDR3 in amino acids: CASTPGLGAYEGQYF. The CDR3, as DNA: TGTGCCAGCACCCCCGGGTTAGGGGCCTACGAAGGGCAGTACTTC.

The chain recombines TRBV6-6 with TRBJ2-7, with a tentative D call TRBD2 (6 bases). V lost 6 bases to trimming and J lost 7 bases, with 19 bases between them. The CDR3 spans 14 residues. Germline V gene data show CDR1 as MNHNY and CDR2 as SVGAGI (reference sequence). CDR3 sequence: CASSQTREGGEQYF. DNA of the CDR3: TGTGCCAGCAGCCAGACCCGCGAGGGAGGAGAGCAGTACTTC.

This chain joins TRBV4-2 and TRBJ1-3; 8 nucleotides line up with TRBD1. CDR1 is LGHNA, CDR2 YNFKEQ, per germline. V trimming: 2 bases; J trimming: 2 bases; junction bases outside the gene matches: 5. The CDR3 sequence is 16 residues long. Here the CDR3 DNA reads TGTGCCAGCAGCCAAACAACAGGGGGACCTGGAAACACCATATATTTT. Translation gives CASSQTTGGPGNTIYF.

CDR3 in DNA: TGTGCCAGCAGCGCCCTTCGGGTCCTCCCTCCTACCCACGAGCAGTACTTC. It translates to CASSALRVLPPTHEQYF. V usage is TRBV2 and J usage is TRBJ2-7; no firm D call. The CDR3 has 17 residues. Germline V gene sequence: CDR1 SNHLY, CDR2 FYNNEI. V lost 6 bases and J lost 5, with 26 bases in between.

The rearrangement joins TRBV2 to TRBJ2-1; a possible D gene is TRBD2 (5 bases). The CDR3 runs 13 residues. Germline V gene lookup returns CDR1 SNHLY and CDR2 FYNNEI. V shed 6 bases and J shed 9 bases, with 15 bases lying between them. CDR3 coding DNA: TGTGCCAGCAGCTCGGGAACGAGAGGTGAGCAGTTCTTC. Protein sequence: CASSSGTRGEQFF.

The chain is built from TRBV5-1 and TRBJ2-7; the match to TRBD1 covers 12 bases. This CDR3 is built from 15 residues. The junction had 2 bases not matched to a gene; V was cut back by 2 bases and J by 2 bases. Germline CDR1 SGHRS, CDR2 YFSETQ. CDR3 amino acids: CASSFGTGGTYEQYF. CDR3 nucleotides: TGCGCCAGCAGCTTTGGGACAGGGGGCACCTACGAGCAGTACTTC.

The chain has TRBV27 and TRBJ2-3, with D unresolved. The CDR3 is 15 residues long. CDR1 MNHEY and CDR2 SMNVEV come from the germline V gene (reference sequence). With 5 bases removed from V and 2 bases from J, the gap between germline ends came to 14 bases. DNA of the CDR3: TGTGCCAGCAGTGCCCTTGGAGCGTACACAGATACGCAGTATTTT. Protein product: CASSALGAYTDTQYF.